The 8 T cell receptor beta chains below all came from one sample that was sequenced in a study of T cells in Graves' hyperthyroidism and ophthalmopathy. From RNA transcripts, TCR beta CDR3 regions were amplified. TCR CDR3 regions were first amplified by RT-PCR with HTBI primers. TCRdb used MiXCR to reprocess the multiplex PCR reads, holding one entry per CDR3 protein. The data hold some 770,000 distinct CDR3 sequences, with approximately 16% observed a single time. Sequencing was carried out using blood. The receptors here all came from a man between 18 and 29 years old with Graves' hyperthyroidism.

This clonotype has ten or more counts. The rearrangement uses TRBV2 and TRBJ2-1; 14 bases map to TRBD2. CDR1 is SNHLY, CDR2 FYNNEI, per germline. The CDR3 totals 14 residues. The junction had 4 bases not matched to a gene; V was cut back by 6 bases and J by 9 bases. CDR3 sequence (DNA): TGTGCCAGCAGGGGGACTAGCGGGAGTCCTGAGCAGTTCTTC. Translated, it gives CASRGTSGSPEQFF.

This clonotype was seen many times. The chain recombines TRBV28 with TRBJ1-1; 10 bases align to TRBD1. This CDR3 is 18 amino acids long. The junction had 12 bases not matched to a gene; V was cut back by 3 bases and J by 2 bases. CDR1 MDHEN and CDR2 SYDVKM come from the germline V gene. The CDR3 reads CASSFPLAGTGANTEAFF. The CDR3 nucleotides are TGTGCCAGCAGTTTTCCCCTCGCCGGGACAGGGGCCAACACTGAAGCTTTCTTT.

This clonotype was observed many times. This chain connects TRBV28 to TRBJ2-1; no firm D call. Germline V gene data show CDR1 as MDHEN and CDR2 as SYDVKM. The V and J ends lost 6 bases and 6 bases respectively, with 6 bases between them. CDR3 size: 11 residues. The CDR3 nucleotides are TGTGCCAGCAGCCATTTCAATGAGCAGTTCTTC. Translating it yields CASSHFNEQFF.

The chain links TRBV3-1 to TRBJ2-5; no firm D call. The CDR3 consists of 15 residues. Trimming left V 1 base short and J 2 bases short, with 11 bases between. Looked up from germline, CDR1 is LGHDT and CDR2 is YNNKEL (reference sequence). The chain's CDR3 is CASSQVGQIQETQYF. CDR3 sequence (DNA): TGTGCCAGCAGCCAAGTGGGTCAGATACAAGAGACCCAGTACTTC.

The sample holds many counts of this clonotype. The chain carries TRBV2 and TRBJ2-1; 8 nucleotides match TRBD1. Per germline, CDR1 SNHLY and CDR2 FYNNEI. The CDR3 loop spans 15 amino acids. J gave up 7 bases and V 7 bases, and 12 bases lay outside the gene matches. The CDR3 region is CASKGRTGQYNEQFF. The CDR3 coding sequence is TGTGCCAGCAAGGGGAGGACAGGGCAGTATAATGAGCAGTTCTTC.

This clonotype was recorded many times. The rearrangement joins TRBV28 to TRBJ2-6; D remains ambiguous. The ends were cut back, 8 bases at V and 1 base at J, with 12 bases in the middle. Germline CDR1 is MDHEN and CDR2 is SYDVKM. The CDR3 has 15 amino acids. In nucleotides, the CDR3 is TGTGCCAGCCGGGCCTTCGAATCTGGGGCCAACGTCCTGACTTTC. Its protein product is CASRAFESGANVLTF.

V is TRBV7-2 and J is TRBJ2-5; the match to TRBD2 covers 9 bases. Germline V lookup: CDR1 SGHTA, CDR2 FQGNSA. With V trimmed by 7 bases and J by 5 bases, 8 bases remained unmatched. The CDR3 spans 14 residues. CDR3 protein: CASTPLSGRETQYF. In DNA form, the CDR3 reads TGTGCCAGCACCCCCCTGAGCGGGAGGGAGACCCAGTACTTC. Looking up the rest from reference TRBV7-2 and TRBJ2-5 gives the full variable domain: GAGVSQSPSNKVTEKGKDVELRCDPISGHTALYWYRQSLGQGLEFLIYFQGNSAPDKSGLPSDRFSAERTGGSVSTLTIQRTQQEDSAVYLCASTPLSGRETQYFGPGTRLLVL.

This clonotype was seen at least ten times. V usage is TRBV7-2 and J usage is TRBJ2-3, with 9 nucleotides matching TRBD2. V shed 3 bases, J shed 1 base, and the junction held 5 bases outside the gene matches. Germline-derived CDR1 and CDR2 are SGHTA and FQGNSA. The CDR3 is 16 residues long. The CDR3 loop is CASSFAGGLGTDTQYF. Written as DNA, the CDR3 is TGTGCCAGCAGCTTCGCGGGGGGGTTGGGCACAGATACGCAGTATTTT.